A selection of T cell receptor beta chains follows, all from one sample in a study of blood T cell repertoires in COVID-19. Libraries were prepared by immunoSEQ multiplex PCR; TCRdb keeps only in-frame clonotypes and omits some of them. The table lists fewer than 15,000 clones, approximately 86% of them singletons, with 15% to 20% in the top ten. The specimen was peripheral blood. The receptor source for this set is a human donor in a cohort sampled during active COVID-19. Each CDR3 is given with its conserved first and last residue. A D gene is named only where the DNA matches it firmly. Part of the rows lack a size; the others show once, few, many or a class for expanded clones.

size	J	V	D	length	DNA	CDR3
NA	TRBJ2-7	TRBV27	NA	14	TGTGCCAGCAGTTTAGGGGGCACCTCCTACGAGCAGTACTTC	CASSLGGTSYEQYF
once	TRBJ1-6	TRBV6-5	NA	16	TGTGCCAGCAGTTACGATCCCCAGGGTAATAATTCACCCCTCCACTTT	CASSYDPQGNNSPLHF
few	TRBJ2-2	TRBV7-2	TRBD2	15	TGTGCCAGCAGCCTAGCGGGGAGGAACACCGGGGAGCTGTTTTTT	CASSLAGRNTGELFF
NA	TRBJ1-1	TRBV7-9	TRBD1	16	TGTGCCAGCAGCCCCAGGACAGGGCGTAGGGGAACTGAAGCTTTCTTT	CASSPRTGRRGTEAFF
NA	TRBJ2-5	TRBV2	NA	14	TGTGCCAGCAGTGAAGTGAGCCTAGAAGAGACCCAGTACTTC	CASSEVSLEETQYF
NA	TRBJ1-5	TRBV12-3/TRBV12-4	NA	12	NA	CASSSSTGPQHF
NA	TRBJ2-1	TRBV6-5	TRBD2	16	TGTGCCAGCAGTTACTTAGCGGGGAGCTCCTACAATGAGCAGTTCTTC	CASSYLAGSSYNEQFF
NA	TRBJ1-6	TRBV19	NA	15	TGTGCCAGTAGTCTTCTGGGGGGACTCGACTCACCCCTCCACTTT	CASSLLGGLDSPLHF
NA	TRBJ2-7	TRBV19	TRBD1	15	TGTGCCAGTAGTATCGTGACAGGGCCCACCTACGAGCAGTACTTC	CASSIVTGPTYEQYF
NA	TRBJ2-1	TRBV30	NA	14	TGTGCCTGGAGTGTATGGGGGCAGTACAATGAGCAGTTCTTC	CAWSVWGQYNEQFF
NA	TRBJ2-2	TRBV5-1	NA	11	TGCGCCAGCAGCTTCTTCGGGGAGCTGTTTTTT	CASSFFGELFF
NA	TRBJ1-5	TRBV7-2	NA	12	TGTGCCAGCAGCGTGAGTAGTCAGCCCCAGCATTTT	CASSVSSQPQHF
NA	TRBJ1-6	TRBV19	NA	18	TGTGCCAGTAGTATTTTGAGGACAACGAGCTCCTATAATTCACCCCTCCACTTT	CASSILRTTSSYNSPLHF
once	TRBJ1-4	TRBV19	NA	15	TGTGCCAGTAGTAGGACAGCGCCCCGGGGTGAAAAACTGTTTTTT	CASSRTAPRGEKLFF
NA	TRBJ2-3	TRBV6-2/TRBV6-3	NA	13	TGTGCCAGCAGTACTCTTTGGAGGGATACGCAGTATTTT	CASSTLWRDTQYF
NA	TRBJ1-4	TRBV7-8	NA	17	TGTGCCAGCAGCTTAGCGATGAGACAGGCAACTAATGAAAAACTGTTTTTT	CASSLAMRQATNEKLFF
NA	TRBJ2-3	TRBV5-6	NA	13	TGTGCCAGCAGCCTCAGGGGCACAGATACGCAGTATTTT	CASSLRGTDTQYF
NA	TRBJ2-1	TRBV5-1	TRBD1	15	TGCGCCAGCAGCCCGGGACAGACTTCCTACAATGAGCAGTTCTTC	CASSPGQTSYNEQFF
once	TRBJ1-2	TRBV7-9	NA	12	TGTGCCAGCAGCAAAGAGCCGTTAGGCTACACCTTC	CASSKEPLGYTF
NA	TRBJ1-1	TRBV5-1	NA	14	TGCGCCAGCAGCTCAAAAACCCGACCGGGTGAAGCTTTCTTT	CASSSKTRPGEAFF